These 23 T cell receptor beta chains came from one sample sequenced in a study of blood T cell repertoires in COVID-19. Using immunoSEQ multiplex PCR, the repertoire was profiled, and TCRdb retains in-frame clones only, with some absent. The profile shows under 300,000 clones, 83% of them singletons. The sequenced sample consisted of peripheral blood. These receptor sequences come from a woman between 45 and 65 years old who had recovered from COVID-19.

The genes are TRBV11-2 and TRBJ1-1; no definite D call. Germline CDR1 SGHAT, CDR2 FQNNGV. CDR3 length equals 13 residues. Trimming took 3 bases from V and 1 from J, leaving 6 bases between them. The DNA of the CDR3 is TGTGCCAGCAGCTTTAGCAGGAACACTGAAGCTTTCTTT. Translated, it gives CASSFSRNTEAFF.

The chain uses TRBV7-9 and TRBJ2-4; 7 bases are shared with TRBD1. The ends lost 4 bases at V and 3 bases at J; junction bases unmatched: 9. Germline V gene data show CDR1 as SEHNR and CDR2 as FQNEAQ (reference sequence). The CDR3 covers 16 residues. Written as DNA, the CDR3 is TGTGCCAGCAGCTCCTTACAGGGGTACGGCAAAAACATTCAGTACTTC. Its translation: CASSSLQGYGKNIQYF.

The CDR3, as DNA: TGCGCCAGCAGCCAGAGGTCCGATACGCAGTATTTT. This sequence encodes CASSQRSDTQYF. The rearrangement joins TRBV5-1 to TRBJ2-3, with unresolved D. Germline CDR1 SGHRS, CDR2 YFSETQ. The CDR3 sequence is 12 residues long. V lost 4 bases, J lost 6 bases, and 9 bases lay in between. Complete variable domain (other parts from reference TRBV5-1 and TRBJ2-3): KAGVTQTPRYLIKTRGQQVTLSCSPISGHRSVSWYQQTPGQGLQFLFEYFSETQRNKGNFPGRFSGRQFSNSRSEMNVSTLELGDSALYLCASSQRSDTQYFGPGTRLTVL.

This chain joins TRBV9 and TRBJ2-1; 8 nucleotides align to TRBD2. With V trimmed by 2 bases and J by 2 bases, 3 bases remained unmatched. This CDR3 spans 15 amino acids. Germline V lookup: CDR1 SGDLS, CDR2 YYNGEE. CDR3 amino acids: CASSVSGSAYNEQFF. In nucleotides, the CDR3 is TGTGCCAGCAGCGTGAGCGGGAGCGCCTACAATGAGCAGTTCTTC.

The rearrangement links TRBV2 to TRBJ1-5; weak D call: TRBD1 (5 bases). The V gene's germline CDR1 is SNHLY and CDR2 FYNNEI. This CDR3 has 16 residues. Trimming stripped 2 bases from V and 1 base from J, with 12 bases between. As DNA, the CDR3 is TGTGCCAGCAGTGAACAGGGTGGTAGGAGCAATCAGCCCCAGCATTTT. This sequence encodes CASSEQGGRSNQPQHF.

The V gene is TRBV5-1, the J gene TRBJ2-6; TRBD1 matches 7 bases. This CDR3 has 18 amino acids. CDR1 and CDR2 from the germline V gene are SGHRS and YFSETQ. The ends lost 4 bases at V and 0 bases at J; junction bases unmatched: 10. As DNA, the CDR3 is TGCGCCAGCAGCGCGACAGGGCCCCAGAACTCTGGGGCCAACGTCCTGACTTTC. Residues: CASSATGPQNSGANVLTF.

The J gene is TRBJ1-3, the V gene TRBV4-2; no clear D. V dropped 1 base and J dropped 1 base, with 8 bases sitting between them. This CDR3 has 15 amino acids. Per germline, CDR1 LGHNA and CDR2 YNFKEQ. DNA for the CDR3: TGTGCCAGCAGCCAAGTACTGTTGTCTGGAAACACCATATATTTT. This encodes CASSQVLLSGNTIYF.

This clone turned up a few times. The chain joins TRBV11-1 to TRBJ1-1; D is perhaps TRBD1 (6 bases). Germline values: CDR1 SGHAT, CDR2 FQDESV (reference sequence). The V and J ends lost 5 bases and 2 bases respectively, with 18 bases between them. CDR3 size: 16 residues. CDR3 sequence: CASSLILAGANTEAFF. The DNA of the CDR3 is TGTGCCAGCAGCCTAATACTCGCAGGGGCCAACACTGAAGCTTTCTTT.

This clone showed up just a few times. The chain has TRBV28 and TRBJ2-7, with 8 nucleotides matching TRBD1. The CDR3 sequence is 12 residues long. CDR1 and CDR2 from the germline V gene are MDHEN and SYDVKM. V lost 6 bases to trimming and J lost 5 bases; unmatched junction nucleotides: 3. The CDR3 here is CASRDRVHEQYF. The CDR3 nucleotides read TGTGCCAGCAGGGACAGGGTCCACGAGCAGTACTTC.

The chain employs TRBV6-5 and TRBJ2-3; 10 nucleotides line up with TRBD2. After removal of 10 bases from V and 0 bases from J, the junction contained 4 bases not matched to a gene. Germline assignment: CDR1 MNHEY and CDR2 SVGAGI. The CDR3 extends over 14 amino acids. The DNA of the CDR3 is TGTGCCACTAGCGGGGGCCCTAGCACAGATACGCAGTATTTT. This codes for CATSGGPSTDTQYF.

This clone has a handful of counts. This chain connects TRBV7-2 to TRBJ2-2, with 8 bases aligning to TRBD1. The CDR3 has 15 residues. Germline CDR1 reads SGHTA; CDR2 reads FQGNSA. The J segment lost 3 bases and the V segment lost 2 bases, leaving 2 bases of the junction unmatched. This CDR3 reads CASSLLGQDTGELFF. CDR3 in DNA: TGTGCCAGCAGCTTATTGGGACAGGACACCGGGGAGCTGTTTTTT.

The V gene is TRBV9, the J gene TRBJ2-3; D might be TRBD2 (6 bases). Germline V gene sequence: CDR1 SGDLS, CDR2 YYNGEE. V was pared by 1 base and J by 3 bases, with 12 bases between. CDR3 length: 15 residues. The CDR3 protein is CASSVRRGETDTQYF. The CDR3 region has the DNA TGTGCCAGCAGCGTACGGCGGGGAGAGACAGATACGCAGTATTTT.

The rearrangement links TRBV5-1 to TRBJ2-3; 8 bases agree with TRBD2. This CDR3 is built from 15 residues. The trim removed 5 bases at V and 0 bases at J, leaving 5 bases unmatched. The germline CDR1 and CDR2 sequences are SGHRS and YFSETQ. For the CDR3, the DNA is TGCGCCAGCAGAAGGACTAGCACTAGCACAGATACGCAGTATTTT. This gives the protein CASRRTSTSTDTQYF.

DNA of the CDR3: TGTGCCAGCTCACCGACAGATGGAAACACCATATATTTT. Protein product: CASSPTDGNTIYF. The J gene is TRBJ1-3, the V gene TRBV18; the D gene is possibly TRBD1 (5 bases). The CDR3 is 13 residues long. Per the germline V gene, CDR1 is KGHSH and CDR2 is LQKENI. V lost 3 bases and J 3 bases, leaving 6 bases between the germline ends.

The rearrangement links TRBV2 to TRBJ1-5; TRBD1 aligns across 7 bases. The germline gives CDR1 SNHLY, CDR2 FYNNEI. The trim removed 6 bases at V and 4 bases at J, leaving 6 bases unmatched. The CDR3 length is 14 residues. The CDR3 DNA follows: TGTGCCAGCAGGGGACAGTGGAGGAATCAGCCCCAGCATTTT. It codes for CASRGQWRNQPQHF.

This clone was seen only a few times. The rearrangement joins TRBV27 to TRBJ2-5, with D tentatively TRBD2 (5 bases). This CDR3 has 13 amino acids. Trimming cost V 6 bases and J 4 bases, with 12 bases left between them. The germline gives CDR1 MNHEY, CDR2 SMNVEV (reference sequence). The CDR3, as DNA: TGTGCCAGCAGCCCGAGGGTGCGAGAGACCCAGTACTTC. Translated: CASSPRVRETQYF.

This clone was seen a single time. V and J are TRBV27 and TRBJ2-6; TRBD2 might be the D (6 bases). The CDR3 totals 15 residues. Trimming removed 3 bases from V and 2 bases from J, with 8 bases in between. Germline V gene sequence: CDR1 MNHEY, CDR2 SMNVEV (reference sequence). In nucleotides, the CDR3 is TGTGCCAGCAGTTTGGAGGGGACTGGGGCCAACGTCCTGACTTTC. Translated, it gives CASSLEGTGANVLTF.

In its sample, this clone was seen many times. This chain uses TRBV11-2 with TRBJ2-3; 7 bases map to TRBD2. Germline lookup yields CDR1 SGHAT and CDR2 FQNNGV. The CDR3 totals 16 residues. V shed 3 bases, J shed 5 bases, and the junction held 11 bases outside the gene matches. CDR3 amino acids: CASSLRWASGGDTQYF. In DNA, the CDR3 is TGTGCCAGCAGCTTGAGGTGGGCTAGCGGAGGAGATACGCAGTATTTT. Full variable domain (outside the CDR3, taken from reference TRBV11-2 and TRBJ2-3): EAGVAQSPRYKIIEKRQSVAFWCNPISGHATLYWYQQILGQGPKLLIQFQNNGVVDDSQLPKDRFSAERLKGVDSTLKIQPAKLEDSAVYLCASSLRWASGGDTQYFGPGTRLTVL.

This sequence joins TRBV4-2 and TRBJ2-5; possible D gene TRBD2, 6 bases. Germline CDR1 LGHNA, CDR2 YNFKEQ. Trimming left V 1 base short and J 5 bases short, with 20 bases between. The CDR3 loop spans 17 amino acids. The CDR3 is CASSQGGRGPGLETQYF. CDR3 nucleotides: TGTGCCAGCAGCCAAGGAGGGCGGGGCCCAGGGTTGGAGACCCAGTACTTC.

This clone was seen a few times. The chain links TRBV25-1 to TRBJ1-6, with unresolved D. The CDR3 runs 15 residues. Germline CDR1 and CDR2: MGHDK and SYGVNS. Trimming removed 0 bases from V and 6 bases from J, with 9 bases in between. CDR3 in DNA: TGTGCCAGCAGTGAATACGCAGGTTTTAATTCACCCCTCCACTTT. This sequence encodes CASSEYAGFNSPLHF.

The chain has TRBV6-2 or TRBV6-3 and TRBJ2-2; tentative D call: TRBD1 (6 bases). In germline, CDR1 is MNHEY, CDR2 SVGEGT. V was trimmed by 3 bases and J by 3 bases, leaving 17 bases between them. The CDR3 totals 17 residues. CDR3 in amino acids: CASSYARDRLYTGELFF. CDR3 coding DNA: TGTGCCAGCAGTTATGCTCGTGACAGGCTCTACACCGGGGAGCTGTTTTTT.

In this sample, this clone turned up once. This CDR3 is CASRRDTEKLFF. The CDR3 DNA sequence: TGTGCCAGCAGACGGGACACTGAAAAACTGTTTTTT. The chain is built from TRBV7-9 and TRBJ1-4, with a weak D call TRBD1 (6 bases). CDR1 is SEHNR, CDR2 FQNEAQ, per germline (reference sequence). V was pared by 6 bases and J by 7 bases, with 9 bases between. The CDR3 loop spans 12 amino acids.

V gene TRBV4-3 combines with J gene TRBJ2-2, with 10 bases identical to TRBD2. The V gene's germline CDR1 is LGHNA and CDR2 YSLEER. This CDR3 contains 15 residues. V shed 4 bases, J shed 6 bases, and the junction held 5 bases outside the gene matches. CDR3 in DNA: TGCGCCAGCAGCCCACAAGCGGGAGGGCCCGGGGAGCTGTTTTTT. Its protein product is CASSPQAGGPGELFF.